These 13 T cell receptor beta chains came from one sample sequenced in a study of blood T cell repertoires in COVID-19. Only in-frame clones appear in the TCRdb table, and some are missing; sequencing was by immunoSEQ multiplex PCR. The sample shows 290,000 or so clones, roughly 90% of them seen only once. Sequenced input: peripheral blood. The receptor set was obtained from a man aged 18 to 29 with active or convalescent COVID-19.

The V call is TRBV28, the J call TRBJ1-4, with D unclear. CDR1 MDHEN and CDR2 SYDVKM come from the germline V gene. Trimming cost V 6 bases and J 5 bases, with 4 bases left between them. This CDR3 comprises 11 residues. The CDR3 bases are TGTGCCAGCAGCCAGAATGAAAAACTGTTTTTT. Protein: CASSQNEKLFF.

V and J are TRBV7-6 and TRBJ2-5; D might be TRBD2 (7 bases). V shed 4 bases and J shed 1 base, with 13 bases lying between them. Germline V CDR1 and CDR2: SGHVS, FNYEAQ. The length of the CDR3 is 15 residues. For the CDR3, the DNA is TGTGCCAGCAGCTCTCAGGCGGGGGCCCAAGAGACCCAGTACTTC. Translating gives CASSSQAGAQETQYF. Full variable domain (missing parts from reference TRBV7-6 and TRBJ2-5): GAGVSQSPRYKVTKRGQDVALRCDPISGHVSLYWYRQALGQGPEFLTYFNYEAQQDKSGLPNDRFSAERPEGSISTLTIQRTEQRDSAMYRCASSSQAGAQETQYFGPGTRLLVL.

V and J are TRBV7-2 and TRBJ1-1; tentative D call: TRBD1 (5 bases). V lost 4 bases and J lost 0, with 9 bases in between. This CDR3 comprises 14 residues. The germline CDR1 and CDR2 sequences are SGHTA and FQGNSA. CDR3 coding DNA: TGTGCCAGCAGCTCAGGACACTTGAACACTGAAGCTTTCTTT. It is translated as CASSSGHLNTEAFF.

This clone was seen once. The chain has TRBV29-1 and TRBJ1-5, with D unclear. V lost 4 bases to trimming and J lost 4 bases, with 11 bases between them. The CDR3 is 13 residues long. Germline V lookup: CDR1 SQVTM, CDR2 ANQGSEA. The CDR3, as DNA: TGCAGCGTTGGGGAGAATGGTAATCAGCCCCAGCATTTT. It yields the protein CSVGENGNQPQHF.

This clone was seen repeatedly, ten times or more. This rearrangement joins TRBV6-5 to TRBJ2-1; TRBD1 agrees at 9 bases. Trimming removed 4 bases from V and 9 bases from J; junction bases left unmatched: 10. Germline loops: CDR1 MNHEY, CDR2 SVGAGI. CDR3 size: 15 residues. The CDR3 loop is CASSFSKTGGIEQFF. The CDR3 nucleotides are TGTGCCAGCAGTTTCTCCAAGACAGGGGGTATTGAGCAGTTCTTC.

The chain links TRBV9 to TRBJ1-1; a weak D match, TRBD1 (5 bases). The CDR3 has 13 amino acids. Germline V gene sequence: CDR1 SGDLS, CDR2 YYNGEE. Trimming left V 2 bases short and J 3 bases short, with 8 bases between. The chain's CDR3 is CASSVEGHTEAFF. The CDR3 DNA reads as TGTGCCAGCAGCGTGGAGGGGCACACTGAAGCTTTCTTT.

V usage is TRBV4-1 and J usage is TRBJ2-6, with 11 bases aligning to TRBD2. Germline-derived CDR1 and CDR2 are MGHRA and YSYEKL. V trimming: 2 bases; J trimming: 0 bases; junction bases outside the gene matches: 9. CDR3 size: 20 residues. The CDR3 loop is CASSQSFRGTSGSGANVLTF. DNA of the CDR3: TGCGCCAGCAGCCAAAGCTTCCGTGGGACTAGCGGCTCTGGGGCCAACGTCCTGACTTTC.

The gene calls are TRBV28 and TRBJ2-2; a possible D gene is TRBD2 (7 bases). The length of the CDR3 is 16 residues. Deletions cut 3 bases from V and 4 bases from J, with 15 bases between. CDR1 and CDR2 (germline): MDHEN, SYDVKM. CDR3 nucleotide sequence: TGTGCCAGCAGTTTGCTGGGAGGGGGGAGCACCGGGGAGCTGTTTTTT. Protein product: CASSLLGGGSTGELFF. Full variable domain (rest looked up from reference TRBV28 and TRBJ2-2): DVKVTQSSRYLVKRTGEKVFLECVQDMDHENMFWYRQDPGLGLRLIYFSYDVKMKEKGDIPEGYSVSREKKERFSLILESASTNQTSMYLCASSLLGGGSTGELFFGEGSRLTVL.

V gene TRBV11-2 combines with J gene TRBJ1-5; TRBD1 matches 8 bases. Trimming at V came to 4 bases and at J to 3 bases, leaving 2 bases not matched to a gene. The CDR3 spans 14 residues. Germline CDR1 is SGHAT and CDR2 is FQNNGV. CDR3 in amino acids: CASSSTGANQPQHF. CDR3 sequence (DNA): TGTGCCAGCAGCTCGACAGGGGCCAATCAGCCCCAGCATTTT. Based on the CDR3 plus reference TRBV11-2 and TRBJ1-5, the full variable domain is EAGVAQSPRYKIIEKRQSVAFWCNPISGHATLYWYQQILGQGPKLLIQFQNNGVVDDSQLPKDRFSAERLKGVDSTLKIQPAKLEDSAVYLCASSSTGANQPQHFGDGTRLSIL.

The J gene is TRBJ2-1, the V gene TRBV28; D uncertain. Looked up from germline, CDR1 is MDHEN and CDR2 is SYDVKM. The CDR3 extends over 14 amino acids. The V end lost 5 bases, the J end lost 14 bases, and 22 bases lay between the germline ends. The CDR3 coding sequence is TGTGCCAGCAGTCCCTCTGGCGGTCTCACTGTAGAGTTCTTC. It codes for CASSPSGGLTVEFF.

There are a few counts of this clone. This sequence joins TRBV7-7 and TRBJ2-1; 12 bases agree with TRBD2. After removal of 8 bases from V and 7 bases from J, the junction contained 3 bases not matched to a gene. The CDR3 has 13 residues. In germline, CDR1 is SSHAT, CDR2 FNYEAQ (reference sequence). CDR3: CASGLAGGNEQFF. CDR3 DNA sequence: TGTGCCAGCGGCCTAGCGGGAGGGAATGAGCAGTTCTTC.

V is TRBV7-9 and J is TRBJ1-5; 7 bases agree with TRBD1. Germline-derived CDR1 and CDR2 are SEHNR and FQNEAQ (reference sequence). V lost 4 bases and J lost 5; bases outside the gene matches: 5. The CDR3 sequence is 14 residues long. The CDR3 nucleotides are TGTGCCAGCAGCTCCACAGGGGAGGATCAGCCCCAGCATTTT. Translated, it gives CASSSTGEDQPQHF. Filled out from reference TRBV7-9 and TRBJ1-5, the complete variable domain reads DTGVSQNPRHKITKRGQNVTFRCDPISEHNRLYWYRQTLGQGPEFLTYFQNEAQLEKSRLLSDRFSAERPKGSFSTLEIQRTEQGDSAMYLCASSSTGEDQPQHFGDGTRLSIL.

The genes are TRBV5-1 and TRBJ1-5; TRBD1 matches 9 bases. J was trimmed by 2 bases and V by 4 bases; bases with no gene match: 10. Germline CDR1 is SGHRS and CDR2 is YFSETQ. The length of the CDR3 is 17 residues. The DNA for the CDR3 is TGCGCCAGCAGCCCCGGGACAGGGATAAGCGGCAATCAGCCCCAGCATTTT. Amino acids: CASSPGTGISGNQPQHF.